Presented here are 10 T cell receptor beta chains from one specimen sequenced in a study of OX40 agonist ivuxolimab in advanced cancers. Generated by immunoSEQ multiplex PCR, the TCRdb table keeps only in-frame clones and is missing some. The sample contains about 75,000 clones, roughly nine tenths of which appear only once. The sequenced sample was CD4+ or CD8+ T cells sorted from blood, obtained in a trial of the OX40 agonist ivuxolimab. The receptors shown here come from an adult with an advanced solid tumor such as melanoma, head and neck, liver or kidney cancer.

The CDR3: CASSQGGETQYF. CDR3 nucleotide sequence: TGTGCCAGCAGCCAGGGGGGCGAGACCCAGTACTTC. The chain joins TRBV6-5 to TRBJ2-5; D possibly corresponds to TRBD1 (7 bases). V lost 6 bases to trimming and J lost 5 bases, with 10 bases between them. CDR3 length: 12 residues. The V gene's germline CDR1 is MNHEY and CDR2 SVGAGI.

The CDR3: CASETRGFQPQHF. The CDR3 region has the DNA TGTGCCAGCGAAACGCGCGGGTTTCAGCCCCAGCATTTT. The V gene is TRBV28, the J gene TRBJ1-5; no clear D gene. CDR3 length: 13 residues. V was shortened by 8 bases and J by 6 bases, with 14 bases between the two germline ends. The germline V gene has CDR1 MDHEN and CDR2 SYDVKM.

The chain carries TRBV2 and TRBJ2-1; D not certain. This CDR3 is 13 amino acids long. Germline loops: CDR1 SNHLY, CDR2 FYNNEI. Deletions cut 4 bases from V and 10 bases from J, with 14 bases between. The CDR3: CASSVWPTGEQFF. The CDR3 bases are TGTGCCAGCAGTGTGTGGCCGACGGGCGAGCAGTTCTTC.

Details on this clone: The sample holds other DNA sequences that translate to the same CDR3. The CDR3 sequence: CASSLSGNQPQHF. The CDR3 bases are TGTGCCAGCAGTTTATCCGGCAATCAGCCCCAGCATTTT. The V gene is TRBV27, the J gene TRBJ1-5; no clear D. Germline assignment: CDR1 MNHEY and CDR2 SMNVEV (reference sequence). Trimming shortened V by 0 bases and J by 2 bases, and 2 bases separated the two germline ends. There are 13 residues in the CDR3.

V usage is TRBV19 and J usage is TRBJ2-7; 9 bases fit TRBD1. This CDR3 region has 13 residues. With V trimmed by 3 bases and J by 4 bases, 1 base remained unmatched. The germline V gene encodes CDR1 LNHDA and CDR2 SQIVND (reference sequence). CDR3 nucleotide sequence: TGTGCCAGTAGTATTGGGACAGGGTACGAGCAGTACTTC. This gives the protein CASSIGTGYEQYF.

The CDR3 nucleotides are TGTGCCAGCAGCTCCCCACCAGCGGGGGGGGGAGAGACCCAGTACTTC. Its protein product is CASSSPPAGGGETQYF. The genes are TRBV5-4 and TRBJ2-5; 10 bases map to TRBD2. The CDR3 has 16 amino acids. Germline trimming cut 3 bases from V and 4 bases from J; bases unmatched to any gene: 9. Looked up from germline, CDR1 is SGHNT and CDR2 is YYREEE (reference sequence).

This sequence joins TRBV19 and TRBJ1-4, with D possibly TRBD1 on 5 matching bases. Trimming removed 3 bases from V and 9 bases from J, with 17 bases in between. The CDR3 is 15 residues long. Germline CDR1 reads LNHDA; CDR2 reads SQIVND (reference sequence). CDR3 sequence: CASSIFTQGTQKLFF. The CDR3 nucleotides read TGTGCCAGTAGTATTTTCACCCAGGGCACGCAAAAACTGTTTTTT. The full variable domain, its missing parts supplied by reference TRBV19 and TRBJ1-4, is DGGITQSPKYLFRKEGQNVTLSCEQNLNHDAMYWYRQDPGQGLRLIYYSQIVNDFQKGDIAEGYSVSREKKESFPLTVTSAQKNPTAFYLCASSIFTQGTQKLFFGSGTQLSVL.

This clone was detected a few times. The chain links TRBV29-1 to TRBJ1-2; 9 bases match TRBD1. The CDR3 is 13 amino acids. V was pared by 6 bases and J by 6 bases, with 8 bases of the junction left unmatched. Germline lookup yields CDR1 SQVTM and CDR2 ANQGSEA. The CDR3 region has the DNA TGCAGCGTGGAGGACAGGGGAGGAGATGGCTACACCTTC. It encodes CSVEDRGGDGYTF.

This chain links TRBV7-8 with TRBJ1-2; D gene unclear. The germline V gene has CDR1 SGHVS and CDR2 FQNEAQ. Trimming removed 1 base at V and 4 bases at J, with 13 bases between. The CDR3 runs to 15 residues. This CDR3 reads CASSLERAPSYGYTF. DNA of the CDR3: TGTGCCAGCAGCTTAGAGCGGGCCCCATCCTATGGCTACACCTTC.

This clone has a single count. The V call is TRBV19, the J call TRBJ1-5; perhaps TRBD1 as D (5 bases). CDR1 is LNHDA, CDR2 SQIVND, per germline (reference sequence). Between the trimmed V and J ends, which lost 10 bases and 0 bases, there was a span of 16 bases. CDR3 length: 15 residues. CDR3 DNA sequence: TGTGCCACCGACCGGGGGGGAAATAGCAATCAGCCCCAGCATTTT. It encodes CATDRGGNSNQPQHF.